Each of the 2 T cell receptor beta chains below was sequenced from the same sample in a study of cytomegalovirus exposure and HLA in healthy donors. Vbeta (60) and Jbeta (13) primers were used in the PCR. The assay was immunoSEQ multiplex PCR, and TCRdb's table has in-frame clones only and misses some. The sample contains around 100,000 clones, 83% of which appear only once. Sequencing was done on a sample of PBMCs. The receptors derive from a man aged 40-49 years in good health and CMV-seronegative.

J is TRBJ2-5 and V is TRBV7-9; 9 bases match TRBD1. The germline V gene encodes CDR1 SEHNR and CDR2 FQNEAQ (reference sequence). CDR3 size: 14 residues. Trimming took 5 bases from V and 2 from J; bases not matched to a gene: 3. The CDR3 DNA is TGTGCCAGCAGCCAAGGGACAGGGCAAGAGACCCAGTACTTC. This translates into CASSQGTGQETQYF.

The chain joins TRBV29-1 to TRBJ2-3; 10 bases are a match to TRBD2. This CDR3 contains 13 residues. Trimming cost V 4 bases and J 5 bases; bases outside gene matches: 3. CDR1 is SQVTM, CDR2 ANQGSEA, per germline. The CDR3 coding sequence is TGCAGCGTTGCTAGCGGGGGCCGAGATACGCAGTATTTT. It translates to CSVASGGRDTQYF.